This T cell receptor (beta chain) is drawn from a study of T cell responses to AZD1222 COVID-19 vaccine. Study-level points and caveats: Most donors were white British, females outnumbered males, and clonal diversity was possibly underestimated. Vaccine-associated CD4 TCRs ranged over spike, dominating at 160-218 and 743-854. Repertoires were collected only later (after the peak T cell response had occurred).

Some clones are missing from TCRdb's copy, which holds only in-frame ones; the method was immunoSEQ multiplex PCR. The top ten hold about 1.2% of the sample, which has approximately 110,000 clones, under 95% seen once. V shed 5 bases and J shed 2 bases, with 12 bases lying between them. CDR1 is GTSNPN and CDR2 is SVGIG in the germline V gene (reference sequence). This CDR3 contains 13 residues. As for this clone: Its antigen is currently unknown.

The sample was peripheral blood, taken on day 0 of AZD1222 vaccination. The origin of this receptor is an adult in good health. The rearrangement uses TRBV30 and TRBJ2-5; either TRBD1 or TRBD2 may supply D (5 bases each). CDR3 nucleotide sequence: TGTGCCTGGTCCCCTTGGGGGCAAGAGACCCAGTACTTC. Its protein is CAWSPWGQETQYF.